The T cell receptor beta chain under discussion was sequenced for a study of metastatic and nonmetastatic thyroid tumors. TCRdb reassembled clones from the PCR reads with MiXCR. The table includes 21,000 or so clones, roughly 18% detected once. The V and J ends lost 6 bases and 3 bases, in that order; junction bases with no gene match: 14. The CDR3 spans 16 residues. Germline loops: CDR1 SGHDT, CDR2 YYEEEE. Among the patients, none had received any treatment before thyroid surgery. Sequencing was done on a sample of blood. The V call is TRBV5-6, the J call TRBJ2-7; TRBD1 aligns across 8 bases. The origin of this receptor is a male donor with papillary thyroid cancer or a benign thyroid nodule (not recorded which). Some clones in this sample may be carry-over from other donors' samples. The CDR3 sequence: CASTPRQGCNRYEQYF. The CDR3 DNA reads as TGTGCCAGCACCCCCCGACAGGGGTGTAACCGCTACGAGCAGTACTTC.